The clone carrying this TCR beta chain has ten or more counts. Its specificity is unknown. The CDR3 end is not reached by the read, which stops 3 residues before it; the germline J gene fills it in. This specimen comes from a study of T cell clonality in common variable immunodeficiency. Study findings and constraints: In common variable immunodeficiency, TCR beta chains reportedly carried fewer deletions and N-nucleotide insertions.

Clones were read by immunoSEQ multiplex PCR, and TCRdb kept only the in-frame ones, dropping some. The repertoire consists of 35,000 to 55,000 clones, none detected only once. V was cut by 4 bases and J by 5 bases, with 12 bases left in between. Germline V lookup: CDR1 SGHAT, CDR2 FQNNGV. This CDR3 region has 13 residues. This chain connects TRBV11-2 to TRBJ2-7, with a weak D call TRBD1 (6 bases). What was sequenced was peripheral blood mononuclear cells. This sequence originates from a person aged 18 to 69 in good health. The sequenced part of the CDR3 DNA is TGTGCCAGCAGCTGGGGACAATTAGACGAG. Its translation: CASSWGQLDE. The full CDR3 sequence reads CASSWGQLDEQYF. The variable domain in full, completed from reference TRBV11-2 and TRBJ2-7, reads EAGVAQSPRYKIIEKRQSVAFWCNPISGHATLYWYQQILGQGPKLLIQFQNNGVVDDSQLPKDRFSAERLKGVDSTLKIQPAKLEDSAVYLCASSWGQLDEQYFGPGTRLTVT.